One T cell receptor (beta chain) is described in this entry. Its antigen is unknown. Produced via immunoSEQ multiplex PCR; TCRdb's table is partial and in-frame only. The table lists tens of thousands of clones, more than 75% of them singletons, with around 1.8% in the top ten. The sample belongs to a study of OX40 agonist ivuxolimab in advanced cancers. Study information: Across the patients, intravenous ivuxolimab was delivered every 2 weeks at 0.01 to 10 mg/kg. Findings of the study overall: Researchers report that CD8+ T cells had, on average, more expanded clones than CD4+. In the 0.1 to 3.0 mg/kg range, CD4+ and CD8+ blood T cells had expanded clonally by week 6.

This CDR3 is 16 amino acids long. Germline V gives CDR1 LNHNV, CDR2 YYDKDF (reference sequence). With 5 bases removed from V and 4 bases from J, the gap between germline ends came to 17 bases. The sample here was CD4+ or CD8+ T cells sorted from blood, taken in a trial of the OX40 agonist ivuxolimab. This TCR was recovered from an adult with an advanced solid tumor such as melanoma, head and neck, liver or kidney cancer. The rearrangement uses TRBV15 and TRBJ2-2; possible D gene TRBD2, 7 bases. CDR3 in DNA: TGTGCCACCAGCCCCCGAGGGGGGGACACCACCGGGGAGCTGTTTTTT. As protein: CATSPRGGDTTGELFF.